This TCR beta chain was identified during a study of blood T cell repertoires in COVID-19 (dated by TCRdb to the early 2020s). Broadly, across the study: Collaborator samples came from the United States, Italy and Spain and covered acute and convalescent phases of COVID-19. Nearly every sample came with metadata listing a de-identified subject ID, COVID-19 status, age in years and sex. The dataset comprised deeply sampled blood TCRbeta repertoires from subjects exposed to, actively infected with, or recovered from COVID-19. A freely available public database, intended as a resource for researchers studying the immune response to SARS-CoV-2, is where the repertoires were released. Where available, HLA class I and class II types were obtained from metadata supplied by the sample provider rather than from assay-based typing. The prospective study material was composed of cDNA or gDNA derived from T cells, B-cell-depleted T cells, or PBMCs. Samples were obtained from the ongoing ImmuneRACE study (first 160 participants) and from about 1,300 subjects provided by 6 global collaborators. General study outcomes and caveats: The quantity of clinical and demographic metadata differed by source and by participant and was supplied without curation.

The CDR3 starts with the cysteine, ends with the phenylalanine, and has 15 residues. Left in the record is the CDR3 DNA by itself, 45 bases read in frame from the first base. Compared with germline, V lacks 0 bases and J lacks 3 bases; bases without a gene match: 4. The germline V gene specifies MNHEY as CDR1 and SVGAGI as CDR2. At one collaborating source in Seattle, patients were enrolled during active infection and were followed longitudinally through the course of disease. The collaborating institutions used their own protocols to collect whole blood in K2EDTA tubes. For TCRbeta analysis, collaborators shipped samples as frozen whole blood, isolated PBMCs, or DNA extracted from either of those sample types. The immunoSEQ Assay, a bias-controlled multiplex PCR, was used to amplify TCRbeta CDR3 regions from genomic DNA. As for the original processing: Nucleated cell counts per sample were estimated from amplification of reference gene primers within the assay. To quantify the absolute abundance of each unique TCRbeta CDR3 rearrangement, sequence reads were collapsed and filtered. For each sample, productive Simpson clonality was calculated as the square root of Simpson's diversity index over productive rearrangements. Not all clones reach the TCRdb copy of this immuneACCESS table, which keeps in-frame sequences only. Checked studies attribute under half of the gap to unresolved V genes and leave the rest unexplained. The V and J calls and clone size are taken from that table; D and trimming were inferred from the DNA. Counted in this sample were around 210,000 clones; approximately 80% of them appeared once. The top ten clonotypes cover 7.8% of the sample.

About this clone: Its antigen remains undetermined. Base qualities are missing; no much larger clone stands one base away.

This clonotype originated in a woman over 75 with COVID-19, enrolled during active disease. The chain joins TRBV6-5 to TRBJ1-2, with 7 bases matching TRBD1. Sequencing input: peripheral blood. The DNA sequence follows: TGTGCCAGCAGTTACTCCGGGACAGCGGACTATGGCTACACCTTC. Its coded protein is CASSYSGTADYGYTF.